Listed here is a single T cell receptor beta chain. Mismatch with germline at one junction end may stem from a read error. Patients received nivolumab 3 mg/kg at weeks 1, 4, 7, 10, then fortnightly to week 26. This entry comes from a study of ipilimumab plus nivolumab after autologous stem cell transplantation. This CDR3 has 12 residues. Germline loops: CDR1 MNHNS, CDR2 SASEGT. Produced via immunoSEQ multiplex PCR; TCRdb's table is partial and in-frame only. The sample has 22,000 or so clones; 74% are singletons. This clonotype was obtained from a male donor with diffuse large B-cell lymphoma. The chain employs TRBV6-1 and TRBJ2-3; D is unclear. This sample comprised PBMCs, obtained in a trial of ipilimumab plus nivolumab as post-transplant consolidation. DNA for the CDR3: TGTGCCAGCAGTGAGGGCACGGATACGCAGTATTTT. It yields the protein CASSEGTDTQYF.